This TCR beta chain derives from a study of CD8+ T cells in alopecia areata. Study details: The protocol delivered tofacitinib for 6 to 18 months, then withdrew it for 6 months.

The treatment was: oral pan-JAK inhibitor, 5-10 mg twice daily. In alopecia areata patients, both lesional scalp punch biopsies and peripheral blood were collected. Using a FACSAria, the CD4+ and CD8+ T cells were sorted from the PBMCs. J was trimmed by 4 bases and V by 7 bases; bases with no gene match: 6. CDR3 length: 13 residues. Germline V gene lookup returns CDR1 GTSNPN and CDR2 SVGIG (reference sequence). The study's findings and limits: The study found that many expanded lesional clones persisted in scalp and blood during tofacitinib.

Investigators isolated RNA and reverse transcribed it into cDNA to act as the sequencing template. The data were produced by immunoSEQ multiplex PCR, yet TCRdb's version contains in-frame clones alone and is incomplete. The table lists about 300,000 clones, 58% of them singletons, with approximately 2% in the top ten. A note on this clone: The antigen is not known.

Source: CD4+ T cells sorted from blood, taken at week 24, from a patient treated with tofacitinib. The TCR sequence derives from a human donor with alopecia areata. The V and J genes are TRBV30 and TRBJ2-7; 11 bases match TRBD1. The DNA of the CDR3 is TGTGCCTCCCTTGGACAGGGGGCGTACGAGCAGTACTTC. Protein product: CASLGQGAYEQYF.